The entry that follows covers one T cell receptor beta chain sequence. The target of this receptor is not known. Base qualities are not recorded, but no much larger clone differs from it by a single base. This CDR3 is also generated by other DNA sequences in the sample. Using the deep immunoSEQ assay, multiplex PCR amplified TCR CDR3 regions from genomic DNA. Extracted genomic DNA from each cell subset was distributed evenly across all wells of several immunoSEQ 96-well plates, and each plate was treated as a replicate. Each replicate PCR for sorted subsets received about 220 ng genomic DNA, equal to roughly 33,000 T cell genomes. Purified libraries were measured with a Qubit 3.0 fluorometer, size-checked on a Bioanalyzer 2100, and measured again with the KAPA Library Quantification kit. Each immunoSEQ 96-well plate was sequenced on its own single-read 150-cycle Illumina NextSeq 550 flow cell. On the study's bioinformatics: The immunoSEQ output contained only junctional sequences without quality scores, so filtering could not match that applied to full-length reads. Sequences were annotated with PyIR, a Python wrapper for IgBLAST v1.9, and V/J genes and CDR3 were assigned using IMGT germline references. Reads were removed for weak V/J assignments (E-value above 1e-6), missing CDR3, stop codons, out-of-frame junctions, or ambiguous translated residues. V3J clonotypes were defined as sequences sharing an identical inferred V gene, J gene, and CDR3 amino acid sequence. The percentage overlap between two repertoires was calculated by dividing the number of shared unique clonotypes by the size of the smaller repertoire. RTK rarefaction, the Chao1 estimator, and Recon v2.1 estimates of unobserved clonotypes were used to assess repertoire richness. For all TCRbeta clonotypes obtained by the gDNA method from four donors, generation probabilities were computed with OLGA. The source is immuneACCESS, and TCRdb retained only in-frame sequences with V and J called. Part of the clones is not carried over; for the studies checked, unresolved V genes explain less than half of this, and the remainder is unexplained. V and J calls plus clone size are reproduced from that table; the DNA served to infer D and trimming. This sample gives some 2.4 million clones in total; under 95% of them show up just once. The ten largest account for more than 0.35% of the sample.

The donors were healthy, HIV-negative adults with no recently reported acute infections or vaccinations. Every donor was a Caucasian adult residing in Nashville, Tennessee, USA. CD4+ T cells were enriched by magnetic negative selection; naive cells were then positively selected on CD45RA, and the negative fraction formed the memory subset. After blood collection by leukapheresis, PBMCs were isolated using Ficoll-Histopaque density gradient centrifugation and then cryopreserved in the vapor phase of liquid nitrogen. Analytical flow cytometry was used to check the purity and quantity of each magnetically sorted T cell population. Each sorted fraction had its genomic DNA isolated and then quantified by UV absorbance on a Nanodrop 2000c. Inclusive of the bounding cysteine and phenylalanine, the CDR3 is 13 residues long. CDR3 DNA is the only sequence kept; it has 39 bases, read in frame from the first base. CDR1 and CDR2 are read off the germline V gene (reference sequence) as LNHNV and YYDKDF. At the junction V is shortened by 0 bases and J by 4 bases, with 4 bases in between.

These data are taken from a study of shared clonotypes between healthy human individuals (dated by TCRdb to 2019 to 2021). Regarding the study in general: A few men and a couple of women, aged 18 to 49 years, made up the cohort. To estimate repertoire size and how much clonotype sharing occurs between individuals, the study deeply sequenced the blood TCR repertoires of 5 or 6 healthy adults. For each donor, CD4 naive and CD4 memory were each given three plates, CD8 naive was given two plates, and CD8 memory was given one plate. Libraries were prepared and TCR repertoires were sequenced by different laboratories using diverse techniques, in order to increase sequencing depth and limit assay-specific biases. Leukapheresis yielded between about 0.85 and 10 billion PBMCs per donor.

Overall study outcomes, separate from this receptor: Even with the large sequencing depth, rarefaction of the sorted-subset datasets indicated that sequencing was incomplete. Pairwise subsampling indicated that sequencing depth was expected to affect the degree of clonotype sharing among donors. Only blood was sampled, and tissue TCR repertoires likely differ from those in blood. Naive subsets generally had larger estimated clonotype richness than memory subsets did. Higher generation probabilities were observed for clonotypes shared by all four sorted-subset donors than for non-shared clonotypes. When four donors were compared, the shared fraction of clonotypes was around 5% for naive CD4, roughly 3.4% for naive CD8, about 2.5% for memory CD4, and less than 0.45% for memory CD8. Because the study included only a small number of donors, the genetic and exposure-history diversity represented was limited.

The sequence came from a man in his late teens or twenties in good health. Some clones in this sample may be carry-over from other donors' samples. The receptor chain draws on TRBV15 and TRBJ1-5, with the D gene not confidently named. Sequencing was performed on naive CD4+ T cells from PBMCs. Per the publication, the cell subset or site label means: CD45RA+ positively selected. The bases are TGTGCCACCAGCAGAGACCCGAATCAGCCCCAGCATTTT. Its translation reads: CATSRDPNQPQHF.